The T cell receptor (beta chain) under discussion was sequenced for a study of cytomegalovirus exposure and HLA in healthy donors. In the PCR, 60 Vbeta and 13 Jbeta primers were used. This table comes from immunoSEQ multiplex PCR, and its TCRdb copy is limited to in-frame clones, with some not included. The data contain 90,000 to 120,000 clones, 77% of them seen just once; the ten biggest clones take up approximately 4.2%. Trimming removed 0 bases from V and 10 bases from J; junction bases left unmatched: 9. The CDR3 contains 16 residues. CDR1 and CDR2 (germline): LGHNA, YNFKEQ. The sequence derives from a male donor in good health and CMV-seronegative. V is TRBV4-2 and J is TRBJ2-1; 10 bases align to TRBD2. Sequences were obtained from PBMCs. The CDR3 coding sequence is TGTGCCAGCAGCCAAGATCCACTAGCGGGGTTGGGGGAGCAGTTCTTC. Translated: CASSQDPLAGLGEQFF.